This T cell receptor (beta chain) is from a study of read filtering for tumor transcriptome and immune sequencing. Turning to the study itself: After DNase treatment, RNA was made into whole-transcriptome libraries.

The library was built from 400 ng RNA with molecular barcoded adaptors for alpha/delta and beta/gamma chains. MiXCR was run by TCRdb on the reads, yielding one entry per CDR3 protein. The sample lists approximately 150,000 distinct CDR3 sequences, around 13% seen once, with around 8.2% in the top ten. In this sample, this clonotype turned up a few times. What it binds is not known. In this CDR3 the conserved last residue, phenylalanine or tryptophan, is missing, so a read error is likely. The study, taken as a whole, reports: Without single-read clonotypes, shared clonotype proportions correlated more between IR-seq and RNA-seq.

Trimming cost V 3 bases and J 6 bases, with 12 bases left between them. CDR1 and CDR2 (germline): SGDLS, YYNGEE. This CDR3 is 13 amino acids long. The source of this sequence is a donor over 35 with multiple myeloma. Sequenced material: a population of CD138-negative cells sorted from bone marrow. The genes are TRBV9 and TRBJ1-1; maybe TRBD1 (5 bases). In DNA, the CDR3 is TGTGCCAGCAGCGGCGACCTGGGGGCTGAAGCTTTCTCT. This encodes CASSGDLGAEAFS.